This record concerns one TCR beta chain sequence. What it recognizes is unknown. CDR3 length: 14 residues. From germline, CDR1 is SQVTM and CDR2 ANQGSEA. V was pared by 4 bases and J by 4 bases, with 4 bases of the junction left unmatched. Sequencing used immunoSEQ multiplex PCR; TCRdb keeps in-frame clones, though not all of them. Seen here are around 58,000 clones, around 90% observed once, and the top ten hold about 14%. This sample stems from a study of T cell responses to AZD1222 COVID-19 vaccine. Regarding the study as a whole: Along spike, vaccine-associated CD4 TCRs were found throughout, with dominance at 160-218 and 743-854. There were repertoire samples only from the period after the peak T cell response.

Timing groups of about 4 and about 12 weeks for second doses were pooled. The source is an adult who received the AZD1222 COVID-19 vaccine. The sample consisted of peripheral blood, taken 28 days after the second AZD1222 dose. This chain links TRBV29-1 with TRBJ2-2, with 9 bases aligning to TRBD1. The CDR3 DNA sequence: TGCAGCGTTGTTGGGGACAGGGTCACCGGGGAGCTGTTTTTT. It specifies CSVVGDRVTGELFF.